This TCR beta chain was sequenced for a study of blood T cell repertoires in COVID-19. About the research overall: Sources were T cells, B-cell-depleted T cells, or PBMCs; the material itself was cDNA or gDNA.

Per the original methods: Scientists estimated how many nucleated cells there were by amplifying reference gene primers. The table came from immunoSEQ multiplex PCR; TCRdb's copy has only in-frame clones and leaves some out. From that table come the V and J calls and clone size; the DNA was used to work out D and trimming. This sample has more than 70,000 clones, with 75% to 90% found just once. V gave up 3 bases and J gave up 5 bases, with 11 bases separating them. The CDR3 length is 14 residues. Germline V gene lookup returns CDR1 LNHDA and CDR2 SQIVND (reference sequence). This receptor was obtained from a man at least 80 years old with active or convalescent COVID-19. Material for sequencing was peripheral blood. The genes are TRBV19 and TRBJ1-5, with a possible D match to TRBD1 (5 bases). The chain's CDR3 is CASSILGLDQPQHF. CDR3 nucleotides: TGTGCCAGTAGTATCTTGGGGCTGGATCAGCCCCAGCATTTT.